These 10 T cell receptor beta chains share one sample of origin, sequenced in a study of blood T cells in healthy people across ages. The authors ran a second PCR of roughly 6 to 12 cycles using a sample-barcoded 5' primer and a J-beta primer mix. In TCRdb, the 5' RACE reads were re-called with MiXCR into one record per CDR3 protein. The top ten clones hold 3% to 4.5% of a sample with 800,000 or so distinct CDR3 sequences, roughly 25% of them seen once. The same sample was also used in a study of T cells of mothers and their children.

Sample: blood. Receptor source: a boy younger than 18 in good health.

The chain joins TRBV7-9 to TRBJ2-1; TRBD2 matches at 8 bases. Germline CDR1 is SEHNR and CDR2 is FQNEAQ (reference sequence). The V and J ends lost 0 bases and 10 bases, in that order; junction bases with no gene match: 2. The CDR3 has 13 amino acids. In DNA, the CDR3 is TGTGCCAGCAGCTTAGCGGCGGGGGGCGAGCAGTTCTTC. It specifies CASSLAAGGEQFF.

This clonotype has a handful of counts. The J gene is TRBJ1-1, the V gene TRBV7-9; no reliable D call. The V gene's germline CDR1 is SEHNR and CDR2 FQNEAQ (reference sequence). This CDR3 comprises 14 residues. The germline V and J ends were trimmed by 3 bases and 1 base, with 9 bases remaining between them. Here the CDR3 reads CASSLQAQNTEAFF. The CDR3 region has the DNA TGTGCCAGCAGCTTGCAGGCACAGAACACTGAAGCTTTCTTT.

The rearrangement joins TRBV18 to TRBJ2-3, with D maybe TRBD2 (6 bases). Per the germline V gene, CDR1 is KGHSH and CDR2 is LQKENI. The CDR3 loop spans 17 amino acids. Trimming cost V 3 bases and J 4 bases, with 20 bases left between them. The CDR3 loop reads CASSPGGMAFVSDTQYF. CDR3 coding DNA: TGTGCCAGCTCACCCGGCGGGATGGCCTTTGTGTCAGATACGCAGTATTTT.

This rearrangement joins TRBV6-6 to TRBJ1-1, with 9 bases lining up with TRBD1. CDR3 length: 14 residues. Unmatched junction bases numbered 1, after V lost 5 bases and J lost 0 bases. CDR1 is MNHNY and CDR2 is SVGAGI in the germline V gene (reference sequence). This CDR3 reads CASSGQGMNTEAFF. CDR3 nucleotide sequence: TGTGCCAGCAGTGGACAGGGGATGAACACTGAAGCTTTCTTT.

This clonotype was seen ten or more times. The chain employs TRBV10-3 and TRBJ2-2; no clear D. The germline gives CDR1 ENHRY, CDR2 SYGVKD. CDR3 length: 15 amino acids. V was trimmed by 2 bases and J by 5 bases, leaving 12 bases between them. The CDR3, as DNA: TGTGCCATCAGTGAGCTGGAGTTAGGTACCGGGGAGCTGTTTTTT. Residues: CAISELELGTGELFF.

Only a few counts were recorded for this clonotype. The J gene is TRBJ2-7, the V gene TRBV2; 10 nucleotides line up with TRBD1. The CDR3 has 14 residues. The junction had 10 bases not matched to a gene; V was cut back by 8 bases and J by 6 bases. Germline CDR1 SNHLY, CDR2 FYNNEI. The CDR3 protein is CASRPGTGAAEQYF. The CDR3 DNA sequence: TGTGCCAGCCGACCCGGGACAGGGGCCGCCGAGCAGTACTTC.

This clonotype was detected only a few times. The chain carries TRBV11-2 and TRBJ2-1, with no clear D. Germline V lookup: CDR1 SGHAT, CDR2 FQNNGV. This CDR3 is built from 16 residues. Trimming removed 1 base at V and 4 bases at J, with 14 bases between. The CDR3: CASSLGRQSYYNEQFF. The CDR3, as DNA: TGTGCCAGCAGCTTAGGGCGTCAGTCGTATTACAATGAGCAGTTCTTC.

This clonotype has only a few counts. The CDR3 protein is CSARDPARGTDTQYF. Written as DNA, the CDR3 is TGCAGTGCTAGAGATCCGGCCAGGGGCACAGATACGCAGTATTTT. The J gene is TRBJ2-3, the V gene TRBV20-1; a possible D gene is TRBD1 (5 bases). V lost 0 bases, J lost 1 base, and 11 bases lay in between. The CDR3 has 15 residues. From germline, CDR1 is DFQATT and CDR2 SNEGSKA (reference sequence).

This clonotype was counted between two and nine times. This chain joins TRBV6-1 and TRBJ2-2; no firm D call. The CDR3 runs to 15 residues. Trimming shortened V by 2 bases and J by 4 bases, and 11 bases separated the two germline ends. Germline assignment: CDR1 MNHNS and CDR2 SASEGT. DNA of the CDR3: TGTGCCAGCAGTGAACACAGCCTGGGCACCGGGGAGCTGTTTTTT. It yields the protein CASSEHSLGTGELFF.

The rearrangement uses TRBV20-1 and TRBJ2-7; the match to TRBD1 covers 8 bases. The CDR3 runs to 14 residues. V lost 6 bases and J lost 3; bases outside the gene matches: 10. CDR1 and CDR2 (germline): DFQATT, SNEGSKA (reference sequence). The CDR3 reads CSAPGGRLHYEQYF. The CDR3 DNA reads as TGCAGTGCCCCAGGGGGCAGACTGCACTACGAGCAGTACTTC.